These 4 T cell receptor beta chains share one sample of origin, sequenced in a study of cytomegalovirus exposure and HLA in healthy donors. With 60 Vbeta and 13 Jbeta primers, the PCR was carried out. Generated by immunoSEQ multiplex PCR, the TCRdb table keeps only in-frame clones and is missing some. The sample lists 75,000 to 90,000 clones, more than 60% occurring once. The specimen sequenced was PBMCs. These receptors originate from a human donor in good health.

This clone was seen a handful of times. The chain is built from TRBV6-5 and TRBJ1-2; D may be TRBD1 (6 bases). Germline loops: CDR1 MNHEY, CDR2 SVGAGI. The CDR3 is 14 residues long. The V end lost 6 bases, the J end lost 6 bases, and 17 bases lay between the germline ends. The CDR3 DNA reads TGTGCCAGCAGCTCCCAGGGCGGGGGCCATGGCTACACCTTC. This codes for CASSSQGGGHGYTF.

The count of this clone is one. The rearrangement uses TRBV2 and TRBJ2-7, with no clear D. Between the trimmed V and J ends, which lost 5 bases and 4 bases, there was a span of 6 bases. The CDR3 covers 11 residues. From germline, CDR1 is SNHLY and CDR2 FYNNEI. CDR3 DNA sequence: TGTGCCAGCAGTCTCACTTACGAGCAGTACTTC. It specifies CASSLTYEQYF.

The J gene is TRBJ1-6, the V gene TRBV4-1; TRBD1 matches at 10 bases. V dropped 3 bases and J dropped 7; count of bases not matched to a gene: 3. The CDR3 runs to 15 residues. CDR1 and CDR2 from the germline V gene are MGHRA and YSYEKL. The CDR3 sequence: CASSQTGGANSPLHF. The CDR3 nucleotides read TGCGCCAGCAGCCAGACAGGGGGCGCGAATTCACCCCTCCACTTT.

On this clone: Its ends do not fully match the called genes, so a read error is possible. The chain employs TRBV6-5 and TRBJ1-2; 11 positions match TRBD1. From germline, CDR1 is MNHEY and CDR2 SVGAGI. The CDR3 contains 16 residues. CDR3 nucleotide sequence: TGTGCCAGCAGTTACACAATAGGACAGGGGGCTCTCGGCTACCCCTTC. This sequence encodes CASSYTIGQGALGYPF.